The entry that follows covers one TCR beta chain sequence. The data derive from a study of blood T cell repertoires in COVID-19. Overall study: Sites in the United States, Italy and Spain provided acute and convalescent COVID-19 samples.

Authors' methods: Amplifying reference gene primers gave estimates of nucleated cell counts. Some clones are missing from TCRdb's copy, which holds only in-frame ones; the method was immunoSEQ multiplex PCR. The V and J calls and clone size come from that table; D and trimming were worked out from the DNA. The data hold 75,000 to 95,000 clones, with 88% observed a single time. This CDR3 contains 14 residues. V was shortened by 3 bases and J by 6 bases, with 13 bases between the two germline ends. Germline CDR1 reads MNHEY; CDR2 reads SVGAGI. This receptor was identified in a human donor in a cohort sampled during active COVID-19. This chain uses TRBV6-5 with TRBJ2-3; D unclear. The specimen sequenced was peripheral blood. The CDR3 DNA reads TGTGCCAGCAGTTATATAGCTAAGACTGATACGCAGTATTTT. It encodes CASSYIAKTDTQYF.